Listed below are T cell receptor beta chains from one sample, sequenced in a study of cytomegalovirus exposure and HLA in healthy donors. Sequencing was performed with immunoSEQ multiplex PCR; in TCRdb, only in-frame clones are kept and a portion is missing. The sample comprises over 75,000 clones, 67% of which are singletons, and roughly 2.2% rests with the top ten. Sequenced material: PBMCs. The origin of the receptors is a man aged 30-40 years in good health and CMV-seronegative. CDR3s include the opening cysteine and the closing phenylalanine or tryptophan. A D gene is named only where the DNA matches it firmly. Clone size is shown for a subset of rows, as once, few, many or a class of expanded clone.

CDR3 DNA: TGCGCCAGCAGCTTAGGGGACAGGGAAAAGAACACTGAAGCTTTCTTT
CDR3 protein: CASSLGDREKNTEAFF
clone size: .
V gene: TRBV5-1
J gene: TRBJ1-1
D gene: TRBD1

CDR3 DNA: TGTGCCAGCAGCCAGGGGCACCCCGGCTATGGCTACACCTTC
CDR3 protein: CASSQGHPGYGYTF
clone size: .
V gene: TRBV9
J gene: TRBJ1-2
D gene: .

CDR3 DNA: TGTTCCAGCGGGAGCGACGAGCAGTACTTC
CDR3 protein: CSSGSDEQYF
clone size: .
V gene: TRBV7-9
J gene: TRBJ2-7
D gene: TRBD2

CDR3 DNA: TGTGCCAGCAGCTTAGCCGGACTAGGAGTCTCCCAAGAGACCCAGTACTTC
CDR3 protein: CASSLAGLGVSQETQYF
clone size: .
V gene: TRBV7-2
J gene: TRBJ2-5
D gene: TRBD2

CDR3 DNA: TGTGCCAGCAGCCGCCGACAGGGGAACACTGAAGCTTTCTTT
CDR3 protein: CASSRRQGNTEAFF
clone size: once
V gene: TRBV5-6
J gene: TRBJ1-1
D gene: TRBD1

CDR3 DNA: TGTGCCAGCAGTTACTCAGGACAGGGGACCTACGAGCAGTACTTC
CDR3 protein: CASSYSGQGTYEQYF
clone size: few
V gene: TRBV6-5
J gene: TRBJ2-7
D gene: TRBD1

CDR3 DNA: TGTGCCAGCAGCGTAGTGGAGGGGGCAGGGGGGACTGAAGCTTTCTTT
CDR3 protein: CASSVVEGAGGTEAFF
clone size: once
V gene: TRBV9
J gene: TRBJ1-1
D gene: TRBD1

CDR3 DNA: TGTGCCAGCAGGGGGAGACAGGGGGTAAAAGAGACCCAGTACTTC
CDR3 protein: CASRGRQGVKETQYF
clone size: .
V gene: TRBV6-4
J gene: TRBJ2-5
D gene: TRBD1

CDR3 DNA: TGTGCCGCAAAACAGGGGGCGGTAGACTATGGCTACACCTTC
CDR3 protein: CAAKQGAVDYGYTF
clone size: .
V gene: TRBV6-6
J gene: TRBJ1-2
D gene: TRBD1

CDR3 DNA: TGTGCCAGCAGTTTTTCTTCGGGTCAGCCCCAGCATTTT
CDR3 protein: CASSFSSGQPQHF
clone size: .
V gene: TRBV6-5
J gene: TRBJ1-5
D gene: .

CDR3 DNA: TGCAGCGTTCAAGGGGCATCCACAGATACGCAGTATTTT
CDR3 protein: CSVQGASTDTQYF
clone size: .
V gene: TRBV29-1
J gene: TRBJ2-3
D gene: .

CDR3 DNA: TGTGCCAGCACCTCACTAGCGAACACCGGGGAGCTGTTTTTT
CDR3 protein: CASTSLANTGELFF
clone size: .
V gene: TRBV13
J gene: TRBJ2-2
D gene: .

CDR3 DNA: TGTGCCAGCTCACCTTACGTAGCGGGGCGCACAGATACGCAGTATTTT
CDR3 protein: CASSPYVAGRTDTQYF
clone size: .
V gene: TRBV18
J gene: TRBJ2-3
D gene: TRBD2

CDR3 DNA: TGTGCCAGCAGCTTAGCGCCGGGACTAGCGGGAGACGAGCAGTACTTC
CDR3 protein: CASSLAPGLAGDEQYF
clone size: .
V gene: TRBV7-9
J gene: TRBJ2-7
D gene: TRBD2

CDR3 DNA: TGTGCCAGCCGGACGGAGGCTACCTACGAGCAGTACTTC
CDR3 protein: CASRTEATYEQYF
clone size: .
V gene: TRBV28
J gene: TRBJ2-7
D gene: .

CDR3 DNA: TGTGCCAGCAGCTCCGGGACAGGTAGGGGAAGCAATCAGCCCCAGCATTTT
CDR3 protein: CASSSGTGRGSNQPQHF
clone size: .
V gene: TRBV7-9
J gene: TRBJ1-5
D gene: TRBD1

CDR3 DNA: TGTGCCAGCAGCTCCCAACAGGGAAACACTGAAGCTTTCTTT
CDR3 protein: CASSSQQGNTEAFF
clone size: .
V gene: TRBV7-2
J gene: TRBJ1-1
D gene: .

CDR3 DNA: TGCGCCAGCAGCACCGGGACAGGGGAGTACCAAGAGACCCAGTACTTC
CDR3 protein: CASSTGTGEYQETQYF
clone size: once
V gene: TRBV5-1
J gene: TRBJ2-5
D gene: TRBD1

CDR3 DNA: TGTGCCAGCAGCCCAGGGGTTGGGTATGGCTACACCTTC
CDR3 protein: CASSPGVGYGYTF
clone size: .
V gene: TRBV27
J gene: TRBJ1-2
D gene: .

CDR3 DNA: TGCGCCAGCAGCTTGGAGGCTAGCGGGGAAAGGGAAACCGGGGAGCTGTTTTTT
CDR3 protein: CASSLEASGERETGELFF
clone size: .
V gene: TRBV5-1
J gene: TRBJ2-2
D gene: TRBD2

CDR3 DNA: TGTGCCTGGAGTGTACTGAGTCAGGGGGCGGTTGGCTACACCTTC
CDR3 protein: CAWSVLSQGAVGYTF
clone size: .
V gene: TRBV30
J gene: TRBJ1-2
D gene: TRBD1

CDR3 DNA: TGCGCCAGCAGCCAAGTAACTAGCGGGGGGCCTTACGAGCAGTACTTC
CDR3 protein: CASSQVTSGGPYEQYF
clone size: .
V gene: TRBV4-1
J gene: TRBJ2-7
D gene: TRBD2

CDR3 DNA: TGCGCCAGCAGCCAAGATTCGGTGGGACTCTCTGGAAACACCATATATTTT
CDR3 protein: CASSQDSVGLSGNTIYF
clone size: .
V gene: TRBV4-3
J gene: TRBJ1-3
D gene: .

CDR3 DNA: TGCGCCAGCAGCTTCACAGGGGGAGAGCAGTTCTTC
CDR3 protein: CASSFTGGEQFF
clone size: .
V gene: TRBV4-1
J gene: TRBJ2-1
D gene: TRBD1

CDR3 DNA: TGTGCCAGCACTTATTCCGCGGGGGTCGGCTACGAGCAGTACTTC
CDR3 protein: CASTYSAGVGYEQYF
clone size: once
V gene: TRBV7-8
J gene: TRBJ2-7
D gene: TRBD2